This T cell receptor beta chain emerged from a study of T cells after yellow fever vaccination (dated by TCRdb to the late 2010s). About the full investigation: Staining for CD3, CD45RA, CCR7 and CD95 was used to sort memory subsets (EM, EMRA, CM and Tscm) on a BD FACS Aria III. Memory subsets were sorted on days 0, 15 and 45 and at 18 months after primary vaccination, and on days 0, 15 and 45 after the 30-year booster. Two healthy male donors, one aged 18 to 30 and one aged 30 to 40 years, were included in the cohort. The SMART-Seq v4 Ultra Low Input RNA kit was used to prepare libraries from fractions with low cell numbers. Bulk TCR alpha and beta repertoires were sequenced longitudinally to track T-cell clones before and after primary and booster YFV17D yellow fever vaccination. Blood was drawn at multiple timepoints before and after primary and secondary immunization, with bulk PBMC replicates and cell subsets isolated. Points the paper makes about the study in general: In the sorted memory subsets on day 0, nearly all vaccine-responding clonotypes were below the level of detection. Most clones expanded after primary vaccination (96% of CD4 and roughly 91% of CD8) were re-detected after the booster, suggesting that broad memory maintenance occurred. Computational filtering was needed because FACS-sorted repertoires could contain abundant contaminating clonotypes from the bulk population. Because the study included only two donors, the extent to which the findings can be generalized is limited. The secondary T-cell response was found to be weaker but faster than the primary response, with a peak reached on day 5 rather than on day 15. A small fraction of clonotypes appeared in both the CD4 and CD8 compartments, likely as a result of convergent recombination.

Including the terminal cysteine and phenylalanine, the CDR3 comprises 13 residues. Only CDR3 DNA is held: 39 bases, read in frame from base 1. Trimming removed 4 bases from V and 1 base from J, leaving 8 bases between the germline ends. In the germline V gene, CDR1 corresponds to SNHLY and CDR2 to FYNNEI. The treatment or condition label, read with the paper, signifies: live attenuated yellow fever vaccine strain. PBMCs were isolated from peripheral blood using a standard Ficoll-Paque protocol. RNA from sorted memory subsets was extracted with the RNeasy Micro Kit. Synthesis of TCR cDNA relied on 5'RACE template switching, a step that introduced a universal primer site along with unique molecular identifiers. Priming for cDNA synthesis came from both the TCR alpha and TCR beta constant segments. Library amplification used two PCR steps, and the second PCR step added sample barcodes and sequencing adapters. Sequencing of libraries was performed on Illumina HiSeq 2500 (2x100 bp) or NovaSeq (2x150 bp). The study's processing was this. Demultiplexing of reads and collapsing into UMI consensus sequences were performed with MIGEC, and V(D)J alignment was carried out with MiXCR. Using edgeR on replicate PBMC samples, clonotypes were called vaccine-responding if FDR was below 0.01 and the log2 fold change was above 5 up to day 15. Each bulk clonotype was labeled CD4 or CD8 based on which sequenced repertoire, CD4 or CD8, contained the clonotype at higher abundance. To estimate how each clone was distributed across memory phenotypes, clonotype frequencies in memory subsets were weighted by FACS-sorted cell numbers. TCRdb reran the public reads through fastp at Q25 and MiXCR, keeping productive beta chains. For every CDR3 protein sequence, its rows merge into one entry that carries the most common genes and DNA. These V and J calls are TCRdb output, not the study's own analysis. The sample contains roughly 4,400 distinct CDR3 sequences, over 3% of them found a single time. The ten largest clonotypes hold approximately 59% of the sample.

This clonotype is categorized as medium-sized (0.01 to 0.1%). The sample holds no much larger clone one base away, and base qualities are not on file. The sequencing here drew on PBMCs, either bulk or a sorted T-cell subset (CD4+, CD8+, memory, or dextramer-sorted; not recorded which), taken 15 days after the yellow fever booster vaccination. The V and J segments used are TRBV2 and TRBJ2-7; the D segment is perhaps TRBD1 or TRBD2, each sharing 5 matched bases. This clonotype was obtained from a man aged 30-40 years who received the YFV17D yellow fever vaccine. The sequence in DNA is TGTGCCAGCAGTGGAGGGGCTTCCTACGAGCAGTACTTC. Its coded protein is CASSGGASYEQYF.